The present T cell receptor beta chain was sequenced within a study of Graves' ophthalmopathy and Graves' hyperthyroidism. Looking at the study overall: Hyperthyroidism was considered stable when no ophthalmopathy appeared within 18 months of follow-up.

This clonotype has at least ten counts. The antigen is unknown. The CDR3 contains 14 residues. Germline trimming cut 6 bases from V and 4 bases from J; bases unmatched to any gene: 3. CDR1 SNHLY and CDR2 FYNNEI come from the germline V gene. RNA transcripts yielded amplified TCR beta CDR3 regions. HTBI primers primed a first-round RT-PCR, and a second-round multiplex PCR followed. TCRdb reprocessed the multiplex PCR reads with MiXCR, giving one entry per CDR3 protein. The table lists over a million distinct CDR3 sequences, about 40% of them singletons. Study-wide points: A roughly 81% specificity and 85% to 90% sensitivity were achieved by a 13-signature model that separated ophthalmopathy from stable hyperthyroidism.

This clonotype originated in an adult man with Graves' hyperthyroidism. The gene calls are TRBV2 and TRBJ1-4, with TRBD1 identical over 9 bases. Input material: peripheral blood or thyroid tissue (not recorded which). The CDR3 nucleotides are TGTGCCAGCAGCGGGACAGGGCGTAATGAAAAACTGTTTTTT. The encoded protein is CASSGTGRNEKLFF.